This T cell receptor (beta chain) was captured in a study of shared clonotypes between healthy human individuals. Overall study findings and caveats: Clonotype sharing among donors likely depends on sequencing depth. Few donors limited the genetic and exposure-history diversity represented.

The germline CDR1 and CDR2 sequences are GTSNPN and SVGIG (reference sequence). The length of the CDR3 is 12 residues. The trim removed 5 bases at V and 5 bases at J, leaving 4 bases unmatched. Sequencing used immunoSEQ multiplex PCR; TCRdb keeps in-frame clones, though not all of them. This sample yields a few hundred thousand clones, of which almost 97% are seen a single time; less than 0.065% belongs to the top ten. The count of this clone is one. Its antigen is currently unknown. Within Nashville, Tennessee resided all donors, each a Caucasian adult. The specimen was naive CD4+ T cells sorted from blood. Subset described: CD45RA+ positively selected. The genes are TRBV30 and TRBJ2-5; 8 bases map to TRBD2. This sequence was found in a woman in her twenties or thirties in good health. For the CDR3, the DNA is TGTGCCTGGCACGGGGGGGGCGAGACCCAGTACTTC. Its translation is CAWHGGGETQYF.